This is a list of T cell receptor beta chains from one sample in a study of T cell changes during pregnancy in multiple sclerosis. Clones were sequenced by immunoSEQ multiplex PCR, and TCRdb holds only the in-frame ones, with some missing. The data show approximately 37,000 clones, about 91% seen once. The starting material was CD4+ T cells from peripheral blood mononuclear cells, obtained in the first trimester of pregnancy. These TCRs come from a female donor with multiple sclerosis, enrolled in a pregnancy study. The conserved cysteine and the conserved F or W are not part of the CDR3 here.

CDR3 protein: ASSLDQARAEQF; V gene: TRBV11-2; J gene: TRBJ2-1
CDR3 protein: ASRLTTSGNTGELF; V gene: TRBV5-6; J gene: TRBJ2-2
CDR3 protein: ASSRSWDSAYEQY; V gene: TRBV9; J gene: TRBJ2-7
CDR3 protein: AISESAGGIAYEQY; V gene: TRBV10-3; J gene: TRBJ2-7
CDR3 protein: ASSPLAGGEGEQF; V gene: TRBV18; J gene: TRBJ2-1
CDR3 protein: ASSLGQGDTQY; V gene: TRBV7-9; J gene: TRBJ2-3
CDR3 protein: ASSATSGSGNIQY; V gene: TRBV27; J gene: TRBJ2-4
CDR3 protein: SALMQETQY; V gene: TRBV20-1; J gene: TRBJ2-5
CDR3 protein: ASRPQGGGGYT; V gene: TRBV27; J gene: TRBJ1-2
CDR3 protein: ASQTIAGGGDTQY; V gene: TRBV19; J gene: TRBJ2-3
CDR3 protein: ASSLRGSRGGELF; V gene: TRBV5-4; J gene: TRBJ2-2
CDR3 protein: ASSVGTTYEQY; V gene: TRBV28; J gene: TRBJ2-7
CDR3 protein: ASSLASGANQETQY; V gene: TRBV7-2; J gene: TRBJ2-5
CDR3 protein: ASSLGFAGTTDTQY; V gene: TRBV13; J gene: TRBJ2-3
CDR3 protein: AWSLYDGQPQH; V gene: TRBV30; J gene: TRBJ1-5
CDR3 protein: ASWRGQSYGNTIY; V gene: TRBV28; J gene: TRBJ1-3
CDR3 protein: ASRLLASGEQY; V gene: TRBV6-1; J gene: TRBJ2-7
CDR3 protein: ASSPGTLREQY; V gene: TRBV11-3; J gene: TRBJ2-7
CDR3 protein: ASSPVLASTDTQY; V gene: TRBV5-5; J gene: TRBJ2-3
CDR3 protein: AISERRENTEAF; V gene: TRBV10-3; J gene: TRBJ1-1
CDR3 protein: ASSRGVNGYT; V gene: TRBV6-1; J gene: TRBJ1-2
CDR3 protein: ASSPGQGPTEAF; V gene: TRBV7-2; J gene: TRBJ1-1
CDR3 protein: SGGDTDTQY; V gene: TRBV29-1; J gene: TRBJ2-3
CDR3 protein: AWTPQGALGYT; V gene: TRBV30; J gene: TRBJ1-2
CDR3 protein: ASSVAGILLETQY; V gene: TRBV9; J gene: TRBJ2-5
CDR3 protein: ASSLAWGRLAGVWAGELF; V gene: TRBV7-8; J gene: TRBJ2-2
CDR3 protein: ASSFLTSGSIDEQF; V gene: TRBV7-3; J gene: TRBJ2-1
CDR3 protein: ASSLGYRAEQY; V gene: TRBV7-9; J gene: TRBJ2-7
CDR3 protein: ASSQGGEYQPQH; V gene: TRBV18; J gene: TRBJ1-5
CDR3 protein: ASSLSRGAGRSGNTIY; V gene: TRBV11-1; J gene: TRBJ1-3
CDR3 protein: ASSFGLAGDSYEQY; V gene: TRBV5-1; J gene: TRBJ2-7
CDR3 protein: ASSSGRQGRREQY; V gene: TRBV28; J gene: TRBJ2-7
CDR3 protein: ASSTGTSGSETQY; V gene: TRBV19; J gene: TRBJ2-5
CDR3 protein: ASRTATNEKLF; V gene: TRBV5-1; J gene: TRBJ1-4
CDR3 protein: ASRGQGSTDTQY; V gene: TRBV5-1; J gene: TRBJ2-3
CDR3 protein: ASSIHPRQTYEQY; V gene: TRBV19; J gene: TRBJ2-7
CDR3 protein: ASSLQASNEKLF; V gene: TRBV7-9; J gene: TRBJ1-4
CDR3 protein: ASSDKRESSYNEQF; V gene: TRBV6-1; J gene: TRBJ2-1
CDR3 protein: ASSLEPSGLNEQF; V gene: TRBV5-1; J gene: TRBJ2-1
CDR3 protein: ASSPQTTNEKLF; V gene: TRBV19; J gene: TRBJ1-4
CDR3 protein: ASSTDSANYGYT; V gene: TRBV6-6; J gene: TRBJ1-2
CDR3 protein: ATARDYSTDTQY; V gene: TRBV10-3; J gene: TRBJ2-3
CDR3 protein: ASSLQFGQGKDTQY; V gene: TRBV5-1; J gene: TRBJ2-3
CDR3 protein: ASRFTHGDTEAF; V gene: TRBV6-1; J gene: TRBJ1-1
CDR3 protein: ASRPLATDTQY; V gene: TRBV19; J gene: TRBJ2-3
CDR3 protein: ASSQSRSDEQF; V gene: TRBV4-1; J gene: TRBJ2-1
CDR3 protein: ASSSTQGWSNQPQH; V gene: TRBV11-3; J gene: TRBJ1-5
CDR3 protein: ASSRTGVAEAF; V gene: TRBV28; J gene: TRBJ1-1
CDR3 protein: ASSPLSGIYNEQF; V gene: TRBV28; J gene: TRBJ2-1
CDR3 protein: ASTSGQGGNTEAF; V gene: TRBV19; J gene: TRBJ1-1
CDR3 protein: ASKHRTGNTGELF; V gene: TRBV5-1; J gene: TRBJ2-2
CDR3 protein: ASSPDRVTHRAF; V gene: TRBV18; J gene: TRBJ1-1
CDR3 protein: ASSSPLSSGSSGEQY; V gene: TRBV27; J gene: TRBJ2-7
CDR3 protein: ASSIAQATDTQY; V gene: TRBV19; J gene: TRBJ2-3
CDR3 protein: ASSQESSGRALTDTQY; V gene: TRBV4-3; J gene: TRBJ2-3